This T cell receptor (beta chain) was sequenced in a study of regulatory T cells in long-lasting Graves disease. Time point meaning: newly diagnosed GD, antithyroid drugs for less than 3 months. There was RNA extracted from PBMCs, and the TCR library was made from it. Germline V CDR1 and CDR2: SGHKS, YYEKEE (reference sequence). This CDR3 comprises 17 residues. The J segment lost 8 bases and the V segment lost 1 base, leaving 15 bases of the junction unmatched. Library construction for TCR beta used iRepertoire HTBI primers and Arm-PCR of CDR3 regions. From the multiplex PCR reads, TCRdb called clonotypes with MiXCR, one entry per CDR3 protein. The table has about 430,000 distinct CDR3 sequences, about 15% seen once. The same sample was also studied in work on T cells in Graves' hyperthyroidism and ophthalmopathy. In that study: Each diagnosis drew on symptoms, thyroxine, TRAb, thyroid ultrasound and orbital computed tomography findings. RT-PCR in the first round (using the HTBI primer set) targeted the TCR CDR3.

The genes are TRBV5-5 and TRBJ2-1, with 7 nucleotides matching TRBD1. Sequenced material: peripheral blood mononuclear cells (PBMCs), taken at new diagnosis, from a patient treated with antithyroid drugs. This TCR was recovered from a middle-aged woman with Graves disease. CDR3: CASSLREIGGAWDEQFF. The CDR3 bases are TGTGCCAGCAGCTTGAGGGAGATAGGGGGCGCTTGGGATGAGCAGTTCTTC. The full variable domain, rest sourced from reference TRBV5-5 and TRBJ2-1, is DAGVTQSPTHLIKTRGQQVTLRCSPISGHKSVSWYQQVLGQGPQFIFQYYEKEERGRGNFPDRFSARQFPNYSSELNVNALLLGDSALYLCASSLREIGGAWDEQFFGPGTRLTVL.